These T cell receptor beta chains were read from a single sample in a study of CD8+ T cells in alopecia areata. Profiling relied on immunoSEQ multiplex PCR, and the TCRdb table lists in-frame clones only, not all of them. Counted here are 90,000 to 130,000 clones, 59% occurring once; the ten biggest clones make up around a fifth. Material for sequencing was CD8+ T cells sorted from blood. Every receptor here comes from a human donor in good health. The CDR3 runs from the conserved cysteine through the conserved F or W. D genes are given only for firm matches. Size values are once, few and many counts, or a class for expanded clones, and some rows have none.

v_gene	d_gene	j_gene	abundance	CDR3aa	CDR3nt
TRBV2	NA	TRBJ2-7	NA	CASTDTPVYYEQYF	TGTGCCAGCACCGATACCCCGGTCTACTACGAGCAGTACTTC
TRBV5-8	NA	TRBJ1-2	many	CASSLPPTAYGYTF	TGTGCCAGCAGCTTACCCCCGACAGCCTATGGCTACACCTTC
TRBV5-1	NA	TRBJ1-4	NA	CASSGGQMDEKLFF	TGCGCCAGCAGCGGTGGACAGATGGATGAAAAACTGTTTTTT
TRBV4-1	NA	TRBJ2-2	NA	CASSQDGTYTGELFF	TGCGCCAGCAGCCAAGATGGGACTTATACCGGGGAGCTGTTTTTT
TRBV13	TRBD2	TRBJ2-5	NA	CASRSGTSGVPRETQYF	TGTGCCAGCCGTTCCGGGACTAGCGGGGTCCCGAGGGAGACCCAGTACTTC
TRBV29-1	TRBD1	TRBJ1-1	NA	CSVDYDAGTGPTEAFF	TGCAGCGTTGACTACGACGCCGGGACAGGTCCCACTGAAGCTTTCTTT
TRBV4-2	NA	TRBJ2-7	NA	CASSHLNLDEQYF	TGTGCCAGCAGCCATCTCAATCTCGACGAGCAGTACTTC
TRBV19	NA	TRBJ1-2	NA	CASRPGLLGYTF	TGTGCCAGTCGACCGGGGTTGCTTGGCTACACCTTC
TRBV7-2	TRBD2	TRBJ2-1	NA	CASSLSGGWYNEQFF	TGTGCCAGCAGTTTAAGCGGGGGGTGGTACAATGAGCAGTTCTTC
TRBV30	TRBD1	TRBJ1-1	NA	CAWGQGGNTEAFF	TGTGCCTGGGGACAGGGAGGGAACACTGAAGCTTTCTTT
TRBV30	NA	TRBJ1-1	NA	CAWRGGREAFF	TGTGCCTGGAGAGGGGGGCGGGAAGCTTTCTTT
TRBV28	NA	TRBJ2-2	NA	CASSRTTTLTGELFF	TGTGCCAGCAGTCGGACTACTACATTGACCGGGGAGCTGTTTTTT
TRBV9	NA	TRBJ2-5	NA	CASSYGGGFRETQYF	TGTGCCAGCAGCTACGGTGGGGGGTTCCGGGAGACCCAGTACTTC
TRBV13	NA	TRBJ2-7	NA	CASTQGQATEQYF	TGTGCCAGCACCCAGGGGCAGGCAACTGAGCAGTACTTC
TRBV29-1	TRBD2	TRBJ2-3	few	CSVRGLADTDTQYF	TGCAGCGTGAGGGGACTAGCGGACACAGATACGCAGTATTTT
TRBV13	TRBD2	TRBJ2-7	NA	CASSLGLAASYEQYF	TGTGCCAGCAGCTTGGGACTAGCGGCCTCCTACGAGCAGTACTTC
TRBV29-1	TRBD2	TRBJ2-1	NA	CSVGGLAGGRSLNEQFF	TGCAGCGTTGGGGGACTAGCGGGGGGCCGGAGCCTCAATGAGCAGTTCTTC
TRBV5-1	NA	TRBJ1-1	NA	CASSLAGRNTEAFF	TGCGCCAGCAGCTTGGCAGGGCGGAACACTGAAGCTTTCTTT
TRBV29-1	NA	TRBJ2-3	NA	CSVDGDVSTDTQYF	TGCAGCGTTGACGGCGACGTCAGCACAGATACGCAGTATTTT
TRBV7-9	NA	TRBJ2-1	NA	CASRTLDNEQFF	TGTGCCAGCAGAACTCTAGACAATGAGCAGTTCTTC
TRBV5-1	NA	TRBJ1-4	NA	CASSLIGFSTNEKLFF	TGCGCCAGCAGCTTAATAGGGTTCTCAACTAATGAAAAACTGTTTTTT
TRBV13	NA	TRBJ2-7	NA	CASSLARNYEQYF	TGTGCCAGCAGCTTAGCCAGGAACTACGAGCAGTACTTC
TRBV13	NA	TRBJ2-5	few	CASSFGEQGGETQYF	TGTGCCAGCAGCTTTGGGGAACAGGGAGGAGAGACCCAGTACTTC
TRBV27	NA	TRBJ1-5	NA	CASSWGGRQPQHF	TGTGCCAGCAGTTGGGGCGGGCGGCAGCCCCAGCATTTT
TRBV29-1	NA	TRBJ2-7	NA	CSVAIHLSYEQYF	TGCAGCGTTGCCATCCACCTTTCGTACGAGCAGTACTTC
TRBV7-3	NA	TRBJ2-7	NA	CASSPTGTSDYEQYF	TGTGCCAGCAGTCCAACCGGGACTTCGGACTACGAGCAGTACTTC
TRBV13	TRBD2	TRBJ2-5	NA	CASRTSGGALETQYF	TGTGCCAGCAGGACTAGCGGGGGGGCCTTAGAGACCCAGTACTTC
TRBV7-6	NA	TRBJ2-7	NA	CASSLEGGAGYEQYF	TGTGCCAGCAGCCTCGAGGGCGGCGCGGGCTACGAGCAGTACTTC